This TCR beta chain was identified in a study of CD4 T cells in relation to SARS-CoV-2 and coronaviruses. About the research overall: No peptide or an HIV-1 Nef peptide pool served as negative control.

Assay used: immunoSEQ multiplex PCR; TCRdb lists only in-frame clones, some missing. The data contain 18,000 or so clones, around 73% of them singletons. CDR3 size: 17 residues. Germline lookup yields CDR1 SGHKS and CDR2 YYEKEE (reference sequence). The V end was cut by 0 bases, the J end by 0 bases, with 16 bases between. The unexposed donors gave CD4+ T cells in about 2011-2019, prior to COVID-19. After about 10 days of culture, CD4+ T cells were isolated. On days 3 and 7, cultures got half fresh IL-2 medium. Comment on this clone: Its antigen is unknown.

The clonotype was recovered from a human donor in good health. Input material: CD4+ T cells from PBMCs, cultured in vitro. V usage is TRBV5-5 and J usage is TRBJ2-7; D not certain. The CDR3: CASSLGLSYDLSYEQYF. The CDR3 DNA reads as TGTGCCAGCAGCTTGGGACTCTCATACGACCTCTCCTACGAGCAGTACTTC.